This TCR beta chain was obtained from a study of blood T cell repertoires in COVID-19. Recovered status in Cohort 3 required two negative PCRs, clearance, or symptom resolution. The protocol was immunoSEQ multiplex PCR, while the TCRdb copy is restricted to in-frame clones and leaves out a portion. Seen here are under 300,000 clones, 70% to 90% observed once, and the top ten hold around 1%. This receptor was obtained from a woman under 40 who had recovered from COVID-19. Sequencing input: PBMCs or T cells enriched from blood (not recorded which).

DNA of the CDR3: TGTGCCAGCACCGCAGGGAATTACTATGGCTACACCTTC. The encoded protein is CASTAGNYYGYTF. The chain combines TRBV28 with TRBJ1-2, with a possible D match to TRBD1 (5 bases). Deletions cut 7 bases from V and 3 bases from J, with 12 bases between. This CDR3 is 13 amino acids long. Germline values: CDR1 MDHEN, CDR2 SYDVKM.